The rows below give T cell receptor beta chains drawn from one sample of a study of CD8+CD57+ T cells in acquired aplastic anemia. TCRdb recomputed calls from the reads with MiXCR, one row per CDR3 protein. The sample consists of about 250,000 distinct CDR3 sequences, approximately 50% of them appearing once. Specimen: sorted CD4+, CD8+, or CD8+CD57+ T cells (not recorded which) from PBMCs. These receptors were taken from a human donor with aplastic anemia. Both conserved end residues are trimmed from each CDR3. A D gene is named only where the DNA matches it firmly.

>TRBV7-9|.|TRBJ2-3
ASSSYRKGAADTQY
>TRBV15|TRBD2|TRBJ2-2
ATSSLLAGGPGELF
>TRBV3-1|.|TRBJ2-2
ASSRWELF
>TRBV29-1|.|TRBJ1-1
SVDLGVGSTEAF
>TRBV3-1|.|TRBJ2-7
ASSLWRSSYEQY
>TRBV10-3|.|TRBJ1-6
ASRQGQNNSPLH
>TRBV29-1|.|TRBJ2-7
SVEDAGSYEQY
>TRBV5-1|.|TRBJ2-7
ASSTDGGSYEQY
>TRBV25-1|TRBD1|TRBJ1-1
ASRVTGVNTEAF
>TRBV20-1|TRBD2|TRBJ2-1
SARVAGAAAYNEQF
>TRBV27|.|TRBJ2-1
ASNRGRSYNEQF
>TRBV7-2|.|TRBJ2-2
ASFRLVGENTGELF
>TRBV25-1|.|TRBJ2-7
ASSGTSRDEQY
>TRBV4-1|TRBD2|TRBJ2-1
ASSQDRAGGPSWNEQF
>TRBV19|.|TRBJ1-5
ASRRETSYEH
>TRBV7-2|TRBD1|TRBJ1-5
ASSLAPGGHNQPQH
>TRBV29-1|TRBD1|TRBJ2-5
SVRGRETQY
>TRBV27|TRBD1|TRBJ1-1
ASSLSYRQGAQNTEAF
>TRBV20-1|TRBD1|TRBJ1-6
SARDRQGFSEDNSPLH
>TRBV20-1|TRBD2|TRBJ2-7
SARTAGTPEQY
>TRBV10-3|TRBD2|TRBJ2-7
AISPSGVFSEQY
>TRBV7-9|TRBD2|TRBJ2-1
ASSPGLAGAEQF
>TRBV6-5|.|TRBJ2-2
ASSYTVSTGELF
>TRBV20-1|TRBD2|TRBJ2-5
SATSGYQETQY
>TRBV20-1|TRBD2|TRBJ2-2
SAPGTSGPGELF
>TRBV4-1|.|TRBJ1-1
ASSQLDVPNTEAF
>TRBV19|.|TRBJ1-2
ASSPAGSNYGYT
>TRBV4-3|TRBD1|TRBJ1-6
ASSHLGTGEFNSPLH
>TRBV5-4|.|TRBJ2-7
ASSLRGPSHEQY
>TRBV4-1|.|TRBJ1-2
ASSRQPSGNLNGYT
>TRBV14|.|TRBJ1-1
ASSAPGTNTEAF
>TRBV12-3/TRBV12-4|.|TRBJ2-7
ASSLEGSEQY